One T cell receptor (beta chain) is described in this entry. The antigen remains unidentified. The data derive from a study of cytomegalovirus exposure and HLA in healthy donors. Trimming pared 2 bases from V and 7 bases from J, leaving 18 bases between. Germline CDR1 reads SGHDN; CDR2 reads FVKESK. The CDR3 is made up of 15 amino acids. This table comes from immunoSEQ multiplex PCR, and its TCRdb copy is limited to in-frame clones, with some not included. This sample carries roughly 200,000 clones, about 80% of them seen once, and the ten largest clones take 2.5% to 3.5%. Regarding the study as a whole: Cytomegalovirus association was assigned to some 160 TCR beta chains. The CMV antigen specificity of three CMV-associated chains was confirmed through in vitro analysis. Across donors, most TCRs were seen rarely, yet some public ones were widespread.

The clonotype originates from a woman aged 18-29 years in good health and CMV-seropositive. V usage is TRBV14 and J usage is TRBJ2-7; no firm D call. Sample: PBMCs. CDR3 sequence: CASSQLKPSPGEQYF. In nucleotides, the CDR3 is TGTGCCAGCAGCCAATTAAAACCGTCACCCGGGGAGCAGTACTTC.